This TCR beta chain was profiled in a study of regulatory T cells in long-lasting Graves disease. As for time point: persistent/refractory GD, antithyroid drugs over 5 years with positive TRAb. From RNA extracted from PBMCs, the TCR library was made. This clonotype has at least ten counts. Arm-PCR of CDR3 regions with iRepertoire HTBI primers generated TCR beta libraries. One entry per CDR3 protein results from TCRdb running MiXCR on the multiplex PCR reads. The table lists hundreds of thousands of distinct CDR3 sequences, under 25% of them singletons, with 7.8% in the top ten. The sequence was obtained from a female donor with Graves disease. This specimen consisted of peripheral blood mononuclear cells (PBMCs), obtained when the disease was refractory, from a patient treated with antithyroid drugs.

CDR3 amino acids: CASGTEAANYGYTF. The CDR3, as DNA: TGTGCCAGCGGGACGGAGGCTGCTAACTATGGCTACACCTTC. This chain uses TRBV2 with TRBJ1-2; TRBD1 is a possible D gene (5 bases). Per germline, CDR1 SNHLY and CDR2 FYNNEI. This CDR3 region has 14 residues. V dropped 8 bases and J dropped 0 bases, with 13 bases sitting between them.